This section outlines one TCR beta chain sequence together with its context. In its sample, this clonotype was seen a few times. It lacks a known antigen. No much larger clone exists at a distance of one base, and base qualities are not known. Trimming takes 6 bases off V and 1 base off J; junction bases not matched to a gene: 7. The CDR3 measures 15 amino acids from cysteine to phenylalanine. Of the read, only the CDR3 DNA is kept; its 45 bases are in frame from base 1. The CDR1 and CDR2 encoded by the germline V gene are MNHEY and SVGEGT. This sample is part of a study of blood T cells in healthy people across ages (dated by TCRdb to between 2014 and 2016). Study-wide context: Template switching captured roughly one uniquely barcoded TCR beta cDNA molecule per two T cells in model experiments. Donors of different ages were randomly distributed across sequencing lanes to avoid experimental bias. The donors were split into four age groups: young (average about 15 years), middle-aged (39), aged (about 56) and long-lived (about 74). The study measured age-related changes in TCR beta repertoire diversity using deep sequencing normalized with unique cDNA molecular identifiers. For two donors (one aged 18 to 29 and one aged 80 or older), the study analyzed two additional independent replicas of 1 million unique cDNA reads from the same blood draw. Broad study findings and their caveats: As age increased, observed TCR beta diversity per million T cells dropped in a roughly linear way, and a significant reduction was already evident by age 40. Since profiling was done on bulk unsorted PBMCs, naive and antigen-experienced compartments could not be conclusively compared. A strong correlation was found between observed TCR beta diversity and the percentage of naive T cells measured by flow cytometry. The CMV infection status of donors was not known, potentially confounding age-related changes in expanded clonotypes. Estimates of total diversity from one million sequenced T cells were regarded as lower bounds and underestimates. The long-lived group showed more naive CD4+ T cells, fewer expanded clones and increased TCR diversity than the aged group, suggesting age selection.

The library was generated by 5' RACE. The sample was run on an Illumina HiSeq 2500. The second PCR ran for roughly 7 to 12 cycles and used a J-beta primer mix along with a sample-barcoded 5' primer. A unique molecular identifier was introduced onto each TCR beta cDNA molecule by a template-switch 5' adaptor carrying 12 random nucleotides. Each sample yielded at least 2.5 million CDR3-containing paired-end reads. The Mint cDNA synthesis kit, primed by a TRBC-specific oligonucleotide, was used to synthesize first-strand cDNA from all RNA. All cDNA was treated with uracil-DNA glycosylase and then went through a first 18-cycle PCR with the universal primers M1SS and BC2_uni_R. The original pipeline was this. For normalization, 1 million high-quality reads, each with a distinct molecular identifier, were randomly selected from each sample. Reads sharing molecular identifiers were discarded rather than binned into consensus sequences. MiTCR, run with a Q25 quality threshold and the strictest error-elimination algorithm, handled CDR3 identification, clonotype clustering and error correction. A nonparametric unseen species model with Euler transformation was used to estimate a lower bound on total TCR beta diversity. TCRdb's own reprocessing of the public reads used fastp at Q25 and MiXCR and kept productive beta chains. Records with the same CDR3 protein are collapsed into one entry carrying the most frequent genes and DNA. TCRdb's processing, not the authors', yielded these V and J calls. This sample comprises hundreds of thousands of distinct CDR3 sequences, about 42% of them detected only once. The ten largest clones add up to less than 20% of the sample.

Donors were 39 systemically healthy Caucasian individuals from Russia aged roughly 6 to 90 years. Ten milliliters of peripheral blood were drawn from each donor into EDTA-treated Vacutainer tubes. Ficoll-Paque density-gradient centrifugation was used to isolate PBMCs, with at least 7 million per sample. Total RNA, at least 6 micrograms per sample, was extracted from PBMCs with Trizol reagent. For every donor, an aliquot of PBMCs went through flow cytometry to measure the percentages of naive CD45RAhigh/CD27high T cells. Sequencing used blood. This TCR derives from a man older than 75 in good health. This chain is built from TRBV6-2 or TRBV6-3 and TRBJ2-5; the junction holds 8 bases that match TRBD1. Read as DNA, the sequence is TGTGCCAGCAGGCTGGACAGGGACCTCCAAGAGACCCAGTACTTC. This sequence encodes CASRLDRDLQETQYF.